These T cell receptor beta chains were read from a single sample in a study of cytomegalovirus exposure and HLA in healthy donors. The data were produced by immunoSEQ multiplex PCR, yet TCRdb's version contains in-frame clones alone and is incomplete. The sample contains hundreds of thousands of clones, 65% to 85% of which appear only once. Specimen: PBMCs. The receptors derive from a man in his thirties or forties in good health and CMV-seronegative. Each CDR3 is given with its conserved first and last residue. Fields, in order: V gene, J gene, CDR3 protein.

TRBV5-4	TRBJ1-1	CASSSPRGQEAFF
TRBV19	TRBJ2-6	CASSNSGAGANVLTF
TRBV6-6	TRBJ2-5	CASSHRGRGTGEQYF
TRBV6-5	TRBJ1-1	CASSYSTTGVTEAFF
TRBV7-9	TRBJ1-2	CASSSPTRQGVGYGYTF
TRBV2	TRBJ2-7	CASRRGGARYEQYF
TRBV6-5	TRBJ2-7	CASSQPGGVYEQYF
TRBV6-1	TRBJ1-1	CASRQGILNTEAFF
TRBV19	TRBJ2-7	CASSKPGTGTGEQYF
TRBV9	TRBJ2-5	CASSVADRGTQETQYF
TRBV28	TRBJ1-2	CASSTATATNYGYTF
TRBV11-2	TRBJ2-7	CASSLERLALPRDEQYF
TRBV4-2	TRBJ2-1	CASSQRDSSYNEQFF
TRBV5-6	TRBJ2-7	CASSPGQGRYEQYF
TRBV28	TRBJ2-5	CASSHRGQETQYF
TRBV28	TRBJ1-1	CASSANRGLYTEAFF
TRBV14	TRBJ2-1	CASSLLRGSSYNEQFF
TRBV6-5	TRBJ1-2	CASSYRGGVSGYTF
TRBV7-2	TRBJ1-5	CASSSQTGSNQPQHF
TRBV7-9	TRBJ2-3	CASSLAGRAVGTQYF
TRBV6-1	TRBJ1-2	CASSEAVTGVWGYTF
TRBV19	TRBJ1-5	CASSRAGASRQPQHF
TRBV7-9	TRBJ1-2	CASSSDTSNYGYTF
TRBV28	TRBJ1-2	CASSLPTGNYGYTF
TRBV28	TRBJ1-1	CASSLDRTEAFF
TRBV5-1	TRBJ2-3	CASSPGLAEYTDTQYF
TRBV2	TRBJ1-6	CASSEAGQISPLHF
TRBV6-1	TRBJ1-1	CASSEVVAKWTEAFF
TRBV5-1	TRBJ2-3	CASSLEQGRTDTQYF
TRBV6-6	TRBJ1-2	CASSYRDSGGYTF
TRBV28	TRBJ2-5	CASSRGRGPKEETQYF
TRBV6-6	TRBJ1-1	CASSTTPAGGDTEAFF
TRBV28	TRBJ1-2	CASSFGQGNYGYTF
TRBV6-1	TRBJ1-5	CASARDRASNQPQHF
TRBV7-9	TRBJ1-5	CASSLGTGGISNQPQHF
TRBV7-9	TRBJ2-7	CSSSSSSYEQYF
TRBV7-9	TRBJ2-2	CASSRTSGGNTGELFF
TRBV9	TRBJ2-1	CASSARSGQGYNEQFF
TRBV6-1	TRBJ1-2	CASSVKQNTNYGYTF
TRBV7-2	TRBJ1-1	CASSRRGDTEAFF
TRBV20-1	TRBJ1-1	CSAETGPEAFF
TRBV11-2	TRBJ1-1	CASTSRDRDTEAFF
TRBV9	TRBJ2-3	CASSGWRGFSPDTQYF
TRBV9	TRBJ1-6	CASSEPQGAVRSPLHF
TRBV5-1	TRBJ1-1	CASSLVGLVGTEAFF
TRBV5-6	TRBJ2-3	CASSIGQTSTDTQYF
TRBV5-1	TRBJ2-1	CASSSTSGGSELFF
TRBV6-5	TRBJ2-5	CASSYSRAGGETQYF
TRBV6-5	TRBJ1-5	CASRPSQSSNQPQHF
TRBV2	TRBJ2-5	CASRTSGQETQYF